The 9 T cell receptor beta chains presented below share a single source sample, sequenced in a study of T cell responses to AZD1222 COVID-19 vaccine. Sequencing used immunoSEQ multiplex PCR; TCRdb keeps in-frame clones, though not all of them. The sample contains 150,000 to 170,000 clones, approximately 87% of which appear only once. Specimen: peripheral blood, collected on day 0 of MenACWY control vaccination. Receptor source: an adult in good health.

This chain uses TRBV5-1 with TRBJ1-2; no reliable D call. Germline V gene data show CDR1 as SGHRS and CDR2 as YFSETQ. V lost 0 bases and J lost 8, with 14 bases in between. The CDR3 has 14 amino acids. CDR3 region: CASSLVDPRGGYTF. The CDR3, as DNA: TGCGCCAGCAGCTTGGTTGACCCCCGAGGGGGCTACACCTTC.

The chain is built from TRBV11-2 and TRBJ1-6; TRBD1 agrees at 8 bases. Germline trimming cut 4 bases from V and 6 bases from J; bases unmatched to any gene: 8. This CDR3 spans 16 amino acids. CDR1 and CDR2 (germline): SGHAT, FQNNGV. The CDR3 nucleotides are TGTGCCAGCAGCTCTCCGGACAGGGCGGGTAATTCACCCCTCCACTTT. Translated: CASSSPDRAGNSPLHF.

The chain carries TRBV19 and TRBJ2-3; D is possibly TRBD2 (5 bases). V lost 5 bases, J lost 3 bases, and 9 bases lay in between. CDR3 length: 13 amino acids. Germline V gene lookup returns CDR1 LNHDA and CDR2 SQIVND (reference sequence). CDR3 sequence (DNA): TGTGCCAGTAGTGCCCGGGGAACAGATACGCAGTATTTT. Its translation: CASSARGTDTQYF. Based on the CDR3 plus reference TRBV19 and TRBJ2-3, the full variable domain is DGGITQSPKYLFRKEGQNVTLSCEQNLNHDAMYWYRQDPGQGLRLIYYSQIVNDFQKGDIAEGYSVSREKKESFPLTVTSAQKNPTAFYLCASSARGTDTQYFGPGTRLTVL.

The rearrangement uses TRBV19 and TRBJ1-5, with a possible D match to TRBD1 (6 bases). The germline V gene encodes CDR1 LNHDA and CDR2 SQIVND (reference sequence). The length of the CDR3 is 15 residues. Trimming cost V 5 bases and J 7 bases, with 18 bases left between them. The CDR3 protein is CASSPTGRGGQPQHF. The CDR3 DNA reads TGTGCCAGTAGTCCAACAGGGAGGGGAGGGCAGCCCCAGCATTTT.

This chain connects TRBV27 to TRBJ1-5; D gene uncertain. The germline gives CDR1 MNHEY, CDR2 SMNVEV (reference sequence). V was trimmed by 3 bases and J by 0 bases, leaving 6 bases between them. The CDR3 totals 14 residues. CDR3 DNA sequence: TGTGCCAGCAGTTTGGGGATTAGCAATCAGCCCCAGCATTTT. Encoded protein: CASSLGISNQPQHF.

The chain links TRBV6-4 to TRBJ2-1; 11 bases line up with TRBD2. This CDR3 has 15 amino acids. Germline V gene sequence: CDR1 MRHNA, CDR2 SNTAGT. Losses at the gene ends were 4 bases for V and 8 bases for J; bases not matched to a gene: 7. CDR3 sequence (DNA): TGTGCCAGCAGTGTCCAACTAGCGGGAGTGCATGAGCAGTTCTTC. Amino acids: CASSVQLAGVHEQFF.

For the CDR3, the DNA is TGTGCCAGTAGTATAGATACCGGTTTTAACTATGGCTACACCTTC. Its translation is CASSIDTGFNYGYTF. J is TRBJ1-2 and V is TRBV19, with D hard to call. CDR1 and CDR2 from the germline V gene are LNHDA and SQIVND (reference sequence). This CDR3 spans 15 amino acids. The germline V and J ends were trimmed by 0 bases and 1 base, with 9 bases remaining between them.

The chain recombines TRBV14 with TRBJ1-2; D is uncertain. The CDR3 has 16 amino acids. The V and J ends lost 0 bases and 4 bases respectively, with 15 bases between them. In germline, CDR1 is SGHDN, CDR2 FVKESK. The CDR3 sequence: CASSQDLGIVAYGYTF. The CDR3 coding sequence is TGTGCCAGCAGCCAAGATTTGGGCATCGTGGCCTATGGCTACACCTTC.

This rearrangement joins TRBV6-1 to TRBJ2-5, with 10 bases that match TRBD2. CDR1 is MNHNS and CDR2 is SASEGT in the germline V gene. The CDR3 is 16 residues long. With 2 bases clipped from V and 5 bases from J, the junction kept 8 bases outside the gene matches. The CDR3 DNA follows: TGTGCCAGCAGTGAACCCCCTAGCGGGAGCTTTGAGACCCAGTACTTC. This sequence encodes CASSEPPSGSFETQYF.